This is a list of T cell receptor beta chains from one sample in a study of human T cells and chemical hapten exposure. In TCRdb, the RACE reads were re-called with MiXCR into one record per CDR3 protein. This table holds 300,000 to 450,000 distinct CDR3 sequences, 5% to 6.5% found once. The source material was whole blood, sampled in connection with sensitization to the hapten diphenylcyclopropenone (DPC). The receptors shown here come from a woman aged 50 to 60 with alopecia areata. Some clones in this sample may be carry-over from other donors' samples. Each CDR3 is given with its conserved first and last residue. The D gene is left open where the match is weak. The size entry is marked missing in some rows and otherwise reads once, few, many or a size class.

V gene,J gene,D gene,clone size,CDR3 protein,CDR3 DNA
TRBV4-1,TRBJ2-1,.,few,CASSQETVQGPYNEQFF,TGCGCCAGCAGCCAAGAAACGGTCCAGGGTCCCTACAATGAGCAGTTCTTC
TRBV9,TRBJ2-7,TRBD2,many,CASSPWTSGSEEQYF,TGTGCCAGCAGCCCTTGGACTAGCGGGAGTGAAGAGCAGTACTTC
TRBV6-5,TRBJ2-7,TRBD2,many,CASSATSGGSYEQYF,TGTGCCAGCAGTGCCACTAGCGGGGGGTCCTACGAGCAGTACTTC
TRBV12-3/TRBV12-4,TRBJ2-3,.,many,CASNLDGDLGTDTQYF,TGTGCCAGCAACCTGGACGGGGACCTCGGCACAGATACGCAGTATTTT
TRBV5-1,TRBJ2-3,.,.,CASSLAVRADTQYF,TGCGCCAGCAGCTTGGCTGTCCGGGCAGATACGCAGTATTTT
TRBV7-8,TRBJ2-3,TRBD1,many,CASSPDRGGTDTQYF,TGTGCCAGCAGCCCTGACAGGGGTGGCACAGATACGCAGTATTTT
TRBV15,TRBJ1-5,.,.,CATSRGPGQEPQHF,TGTGCCACCAGCAGAGGGCCGGGGCAGGAGCCCCAGCATTTT
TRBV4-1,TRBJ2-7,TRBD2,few,CASSQDHLAGRYEQYF,TGCGCCAGCAGCCAAGATCATCTAGCGGGGAGGTACGAGCAGTACTTC
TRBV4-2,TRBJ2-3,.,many,CASSDERGDTQYF,TGTGCCAGCAGCGACGAACGAGGAGATACGCAGTATTTT
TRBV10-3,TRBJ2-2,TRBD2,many,CAISGRDYSLANTGELFF,TGTGCCATCAGTGGGAGGGACTATAGCCTCGCGAACACCGGGGAGCTGTTTTTT
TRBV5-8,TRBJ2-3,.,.,CASSLGGAATDTQYF,TGTGCCAGCAGCTTGGGTGGCGCGGCGACAGATACGCAGTATTTT
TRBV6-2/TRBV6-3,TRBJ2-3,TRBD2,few,CASSYPAGGTDTQYF,TGTGCCAGCAGTTACCCGGCGGGAGGAACAGATACGCAGTATTTT
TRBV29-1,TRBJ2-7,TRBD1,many,CSVETGGTYEQYF,TGCAGCGTTGAGACAGGGGGTACCTACGAGCAGTACTTC
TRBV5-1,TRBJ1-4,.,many,CASSLGVTNEKLFF,TGCGCCAGCAGCTTGGGGGTGACTAATGAAAAACTGTTTTTT
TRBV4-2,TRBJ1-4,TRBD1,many,CASSHGTADEKLFF,TGTGCCAGCAGCCACGGGACAGCGGACGAAAAACTGTTTTTT
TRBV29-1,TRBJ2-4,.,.,CSVEDKVQGGSRNIQYF,TGCAGCGTTGAAGATAAGGTCCAGGGGGGATCGAGAAACATTCAGTACTTC
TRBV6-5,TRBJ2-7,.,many,CASSYSNRADYEQYF,TGTGCCAGCAGTTACTCGAATAGGGCAGATTACGAGCAGTACTTC
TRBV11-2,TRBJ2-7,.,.,CASGGTYSSYEQYF,TGTGCCAGCGGGGGGACTTACAGCTCCTACGAGCAGTACTTC
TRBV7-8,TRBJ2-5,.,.,CASSLVGDSRETQYF,TGTGCCAGCAGCTTAGTAGGAGACTCGCGAGAGACCCAGTACTTC
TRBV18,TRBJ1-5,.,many,CASSQNRGDGGQPQHF,TGTGCCAGCTCTCAAAACCGCGGGGACGGCGGACAGCCCCAGCATTTT
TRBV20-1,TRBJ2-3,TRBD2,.,CSAGGTSGRPDTQYF,TGCAGTGCTGGGGGGACTAGCGGGAGACCAGATACGCAGTATTTT
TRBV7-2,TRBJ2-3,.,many,CASTADGGKQDTQYF,TGTGCCAGCACGGCTGATGGGGGGAAACAAGATACGCAGTATTTT
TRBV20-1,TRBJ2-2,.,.,CSARFIGGTGELFF,TGCAGTGCTAGATTCATAGGGGGCACCGGGGAGCTGTTTTTT
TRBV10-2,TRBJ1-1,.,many,CASSESSRAFF,TGCGCCAGCAGTGAGTCGAGTAGGGCTTTCTTT
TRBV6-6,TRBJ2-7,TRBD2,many,CASSLAGEWEQYF,TGTGCCAGCAGTTTAGCGGGAGAATGGGAGCAGTACTTC
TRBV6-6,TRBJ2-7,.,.,CASSSKRPGGSPIDEQYF,TGTGCCAGCAGTTCCAAGCGACCCGGGGGTAGCCCCATCGACGAGCAGTACTTC
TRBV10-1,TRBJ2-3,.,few,CASSAGRSVDTQYF,TGCGCCAGCAGTGCTGGGAGGTCTGTTGATACGCAGTATTTT
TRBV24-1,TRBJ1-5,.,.,CATSDPGRDNQPQHF,TGTGCCACCAGTGACCCTGGAAGGGACAATCAGCCCCAGCATTTT
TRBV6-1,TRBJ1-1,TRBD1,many,CASSHTGEGEAFF,TGTGCCAGCAGTCATACAGGGGAAGGTGAAGCTTTCTTT
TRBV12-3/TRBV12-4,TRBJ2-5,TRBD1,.,CASRGTGEGGETQYF,TGTGCCAGCAGAGGGACAGGGGAGGGTGGAGAGACCCAGTACTTC
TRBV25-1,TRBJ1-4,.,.,CASSEWGNSEKLFF,TGTGCCAGCAGTGAGTGGGGAAATAGTGAAAAACTGTTTTTT
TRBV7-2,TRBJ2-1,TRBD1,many,CASSLNRGDNEQFF,TGTGCCAGCAGCTTAAACAGGGGCGACAATGAGCAGTTCTTC
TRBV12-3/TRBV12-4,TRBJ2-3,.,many,CASSQLTSYTDTQYF,TGTGCCAGCAGTCAACTTACTAGCTATACAGATACGCAGTATTTT
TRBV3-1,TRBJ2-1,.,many,CASSRDFSSYNEQFF,TGTGCCAGCAGCAGGGACTTTAGCTCCTACAATGAGCAGTTCTTC
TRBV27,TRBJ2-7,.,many,CASSFSPSYEQYF,TGTGCCAGCAGTTTCTCACCCTCCTACGAGCAGTACTTC
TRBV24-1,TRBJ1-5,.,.,CATSPPGSNQPQHF,TGTGCCACCAGTCCTCCGGGTTCCAATCAGCCCCAGCATTTT
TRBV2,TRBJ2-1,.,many,CASRTGTSSYNEQFF,TGTGCCAGCAGGACCGGGACGAGCTCCTACAATGAGCAGTTCTTC
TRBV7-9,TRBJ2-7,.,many,CASSPPLGMTYEQYF,TGTGCCAGCAGCCCCCCCCTCGGCATGACCTACGAGCAGTACTTC
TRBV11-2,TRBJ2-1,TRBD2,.,CASSSVAGAIGSYNEQFF,TGTGCCAGCAGCTCAGTAGCGGGAGCGATTGGTTCCTACAATGAGCAGTTCTTC
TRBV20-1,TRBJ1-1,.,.,CSAPTLSEAFF,TGCAGTGCTCCGACCCTGTCGGAAGCTTTCTTT
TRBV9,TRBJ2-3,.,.,CASSVGLANTDTQYF,TGTGCCAGCAGCGTAGGTCTAGCAAACACAGATACGCAGTATTTT
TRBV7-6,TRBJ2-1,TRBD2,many,CASSYGSGGGRNNEQFF,TGTGCCAGCAGCTACGGATCGGGGGGAGGGAGAAACAATGAGCAGTTCTTC
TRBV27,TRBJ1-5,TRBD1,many,CASSLWGQGNQPQHF,TGTGCCAGCAGCCTATGGGGACAGGGCAATCAGCCCCAGCATTTT
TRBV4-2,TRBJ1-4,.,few,CASSQEGRNEKLFF,TGTGCCAGCAGCCAAGAAGGCAGGAATGAAAAACTGTTTTTT
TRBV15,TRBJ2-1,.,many,CATSREPREYNNEQFF,TGTGCCACCAGCAGAGAACCCCGGGAGTATAACAATGAGCAGTTCTTC
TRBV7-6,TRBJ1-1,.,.,CASRDLNTEAFF,TGTGCCAGCAGAGATTTGAACACTGAAGCTTTCTTT
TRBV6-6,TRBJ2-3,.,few,CASSRPGGGRADTQYF,TGTGCCAGCAGTCGCCCAGGTGGCGGCAGAGCAGATACGCAGTATTTT
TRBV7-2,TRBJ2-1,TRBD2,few,CASSLLRASGGYNEQFF,TGTGCCAGCAGTCTCCTCCGGGCTAGCGGGGGGTACAATGAGCAGTTCTTC
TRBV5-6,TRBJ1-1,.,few,CASSSWGGMNTEAFF,TGTGCCAGCAGCTCCTGGGGGGGTATGAACACTGAAGCTTTCTTT
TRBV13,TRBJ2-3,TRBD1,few,CASSVRTGPTDTQYF,TGTGCCAGCAGCGTCCGGACAGGCCCGACAGATACGCAGTATTTT